This T cell receptor (beta chain) is drawn from a study of blood T cell repertoires in COVID-19. Across the study: Samples taken during acute and convalescent COVID-19 were collected in the United States, Italy and Spain.

This CDR3 is built from 13 residues. V was shortened by 4 bases and J by 4 bases, with 11 bases between the two germline ends. Germline V gene sequence: CDR1 SQVTM, CDR2 ANQGSEA. Original data processing: Reference gene primer amplification yielded estimated nucleated cell counts. The repertoire was sequenced with immunoSEQ multiplex PCR; TCRdb's copy has only in-frame clones and lacks some. That table furnishes V, J and clone size, whereas the DNA furnished D and trimming. The sample carries approximately 300,000 clones, roughly 90% recorded once. Participants were aged about 18 to 100 years from around 26 US areas. Donors in Cohort 3 counted as recovered after two negative PCRs, clearance, or symptom resolution.

The chain couples TRBV29-1 to TRBJ1-5; the D gene is possibly TRBD1 (5 bases). The specimen sequenced was PBMCs or T cells enriched from blood (not recorded which). This TCR came from a woman in her 30s who had recovered from COVID-19. CDR3 residues: CSVVREGNQPQHF. The CDR3 DNA follows: TGCAGCGTTGTTAGGGAGGGGAATCAGCCCCAGCATTTT.